These 14 T cell receptor beta chains were sequenced from one sample in a study of cytomegalovirus exposure and HLA in healthy donors. The PCR employed 60 Vbeta primers together with 13 Jbeta primers. Sequenced by immunoSEQ multiplex PCR; TCRdb stores in-frame clones only, minus some. The table lists about 250,000 clones, approximately 84% of them singletons. The sequenced sample was PBMCs. The receptors derive from a girl between 2 and 10 years old in good health and CMV-seronegative.

The chain recombines TRBV27 with TRBJ2-5, with 7 bases identical to TRBD2. The better agreement between TRBJ2-7 and the DNA end casts doubt on the J call. The CDR3 is 14 amino acids. The germline gives CDR1 MNHEY, CDR2 SMNVEV (reference sequence). The DNA for the CDR3 is TGTGCCAGCAGTTTTGGGGGGGGTTCCTACGAGCAGTACTTC. Its protein product is CASSFGGGSYEQYF.

The chain has TRBV6-1 and TRBJ2-2; D not resolved. The CDR3 is 14 residues long. Germline CDR1 MNHNS, CDR2 SASEGT. The ends were cut back, 7 bases at V and 7 bases at J, with 16 bases in the middle. The CDR3 region is CASIQSSPNGELFF. In nucleotides, the CDR3 is TGTGCCAGCATCCAGTCGTCCCCAAACGGGGAGCTGTTTTTT.

This sequence joins TRBV2 and TRBJ2-7; weak D call: TRBD2 (5 bases). V lost 6 bases and J 2 bases, leaving 14 bases between the germline ends. Germline CDR1 and CDR2: SNHLY and FYNNEI. The CDR3 spans 14 residues. The CDR3 protein is CASRSSVFTYEQYF. The CDR3 DNA follows: TGTGCCAGCAGAAGTAGCGTTTTTACCTACGAGCAGTACTTC.

The gene calls are TRBV5-4 and TRBJ2-3; unclear D gene. V was clipped by 0 bases and J by 2 bases, with 10 bases between them. The CDR3 has 15 residues. CDR1 SGHNT and CDR2 YYREEE come from the germline V gene (reference sequence). CDR3 in DNA: TGTGCCAGCAGCTTGGACTTTCTCGACACAGATACGCAGTATTTT. This encodes CASSLDFLDTDTQYF.

This clone was observed a few times. This chain links TRBV5-4 with TRBJ2-7; TRBD2 aligns across 12 bases. V dropped 4 bases and J dropped 2; count of bases not matched to a gene: 16. The CDR3 consists of 19 residues. Germline lookup yields CDR1 SGHNT and CDR2 YYREEE (reference sequence). Here the CDR3 DNA reads TGTGCCAGCAGCCATACCCGATGGGCTAGCGGGAGGGCCACCTACGAGCAGTACTTC. This translates into CASSHTRWASGRATYEQYF.

This clone has just one count. The chain joins TRBV7-9 to TRBJ2-5; 8 bases fit TRBD2. Trimming at V came to 5 bases and at J to 1 base, leaving 6 bases not matched to a gene. CDR3 length: 15 residues. Germline lookup yields CDR1 SEHNR and CDR2 FQNEAQ (reference sequence). The CDR3 loop is CASSDSGILQETQYF. CDR3 DNA: TGTGCCAGCAGCGATAGCGGGATTCTCCAAGAGACCCAGTACTTC. Combining the CDR3 with reference TRBV7-9 and TRBJ2-5 gives the whole variable domain DTGVSQNPRHKITKRGQNVTFRCDPISEHNRLYWYRQTLGQGPEFLTYFQNEAQLEKSRLLSDRFSAERPKGSFSTLEIQRTEQGDSAMYLCASSDSGILQETQYFGPGTRLLVL.

The V and J genes are TRBV4-1 and TRBJ2-7, with 11 bases identical to TRBD2. CDR1 is MGHRA, CDR2 YSYEKL, per germline. This CDR3 region has 14 residues. J lost 3 bases, V lost 4 bases, and 2 bases had no gene match. CDR3 residues: CASSRLAGIYEQYF. The CDR3 DNA reads TGCGCCAGCAGCCGACTAGCGGGGATCTACGAGCAGTACTTC.

V usage is TRBV4-1 and J usage is TRBJ2-3; 8 bases map to TRBD2. Germline-derived CDR1 and CDR2 are MGHRA and YSYEKL. The CDR3 is made up of 14 amino acids. The ends lost 0 bases at V and 6 bases at J; junction bases unmatched: 2. The CDR3: CASSQEASGDTQYF. The CDR3 coding sequence is TGCGCCAGCAGCCAAGAGGCTAGCGGGGATACGCAGTATTTT.

This chain joins TRBV5-6 and TRBJ2-2; perhaps TRBD2 as D (5 bases). V was pared by 4 bases and J by 4 bases, with 14 bases between. The CDR3 length is 15 residues. Germline values: CDR1 SGHDT, CDR2 YYEEEE. CDR3 protein: CASSPPGLSTGELFF. The CDR3 bases are TGTGCCAGCAGCCCACCCGGACTCAGCACCGGGGAGCTGTTTTTT.

This sequence joins TRBV5-6 and TRBJ1-5, with 7 bases matching TRBD1. The CDR3 loop spans 15 amino acids. Germline CDR1 and CDR2: SGHDT and YYEEEE. Germline trimming cut 1 base from V and 7 bases from J; bases unmatched to any gene: 8. CDR3 loop: CASSLFRQGLQPQHF. CDR3 DNA: TGTGCCAGCAGCTTGTTCCGACAGGGATTGCAGCCCCAGCATTTT.

This rearrangement joins TRBV2 to TRBJ2-5; 7 bases are a match to TRBD1. V shed 4 bases, J shed 5 bases, and the junction held 10 bases outside the gene matches. The germline CDR1 and CDR2 sequences are SNHLY and FYNNEI. The CDR3 consists of 15 residues. CDR3 sequence: CASSAQGVERETQYF. CDR3 bases: TGTGCCAGCAGTGCCCAGGGGGTAGAGCGGGAGACCCAGTACTTC.

J is TRBJ2-3 and V is TRBV2; 8 bases are shared with TRBD2. Per the germline V gene, CDR1 is SNHLY and CDR2 is FYNNEI. The CDR3 sequence is 17 residues long. V lost 8 bases, J lost 0 bases, and 13 bases stayed unmatched. CDR3 loop: CASLGLTSGGSTDTQYF. In DNA form, the CDR3 reads TGTGCCAGCTTAGGGCTAACGAGCGGGGGTAGCACAGATACGCAGTATTTT. Using reference TRBV2 and TRBJ2-3 for the parts outside the CDR3, the full variable domain is EPEVTQTPSHQVTQMGQEVILRCVPISNHLYFYWYRQILGQKVEFLVSFYNNEISEKSEIFDDQFSVERPDGSNFTLKIRSTKLEDSAMYFCASLGLTSGGSTDTQYFGPGTRLTVL.

The rearrangement joins TRBV6-5 to TRBJ2-2; D gene uncertain. Germline assignment: CDR1 MNHEY and CDR2 SVGAGI. CDR3 length equals 14 residues. Trimming took 3 bases from V and 5 from J, leaving 10 bases between them. The CDR3 loop is CASSYNWATGELFF. For the CDR3, the DNA is TGTGCCAGCAGTTATAACTGGGCTACCGGGGAGCTGTTTTTT.

The chain recombines TRBV11-2 with TRBJ2-3, with D maybe TRBD2 (6 bases). CDR1 and CDR2 from the germline V gene are SGHAT and FQNNGV. V was cut by 4 bases and J by 2 bases, with 19 bases left in between. The CDR3 spans 17 residues. The CDR3 DNA is TGTGCCAGCAGCTCTTGGGACGTGAGGGACTCCACAGATACGCAGTATTTT. Amino acids: CASSSWDVRDSTDTQYF.